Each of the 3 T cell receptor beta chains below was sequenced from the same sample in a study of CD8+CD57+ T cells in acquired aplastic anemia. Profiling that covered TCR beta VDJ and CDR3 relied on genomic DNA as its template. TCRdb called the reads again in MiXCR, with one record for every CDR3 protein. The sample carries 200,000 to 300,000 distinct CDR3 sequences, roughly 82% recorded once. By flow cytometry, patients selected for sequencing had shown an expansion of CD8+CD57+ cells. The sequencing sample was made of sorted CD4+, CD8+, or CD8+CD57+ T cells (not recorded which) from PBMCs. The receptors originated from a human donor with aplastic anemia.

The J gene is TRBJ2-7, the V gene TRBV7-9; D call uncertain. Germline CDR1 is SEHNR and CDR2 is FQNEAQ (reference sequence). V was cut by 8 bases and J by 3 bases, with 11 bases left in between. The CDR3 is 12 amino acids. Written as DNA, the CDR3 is TGTGCCAGCGGCCCTGGCCACTACGAGCAGTACGTC. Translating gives CASGPGHYEQYV.

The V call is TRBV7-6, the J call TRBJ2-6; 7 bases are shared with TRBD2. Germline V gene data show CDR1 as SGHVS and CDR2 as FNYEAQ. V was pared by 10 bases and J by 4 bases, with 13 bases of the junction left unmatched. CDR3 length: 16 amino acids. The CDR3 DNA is TGTGCCAACGGGGTAGCGGGTAGCTACGGGGCCAACGTCCTGACTTTC. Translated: CANGVAGSYGANVLTF.

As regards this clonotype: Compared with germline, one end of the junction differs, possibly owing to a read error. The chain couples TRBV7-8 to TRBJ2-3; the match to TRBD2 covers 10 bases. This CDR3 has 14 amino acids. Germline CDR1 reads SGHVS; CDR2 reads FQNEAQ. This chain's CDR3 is CATSLAGGRGTQYF. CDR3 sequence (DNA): TGTGCCACCAGCTTAGCGGGAGGTCGAGGTACGCAGTATTTT.